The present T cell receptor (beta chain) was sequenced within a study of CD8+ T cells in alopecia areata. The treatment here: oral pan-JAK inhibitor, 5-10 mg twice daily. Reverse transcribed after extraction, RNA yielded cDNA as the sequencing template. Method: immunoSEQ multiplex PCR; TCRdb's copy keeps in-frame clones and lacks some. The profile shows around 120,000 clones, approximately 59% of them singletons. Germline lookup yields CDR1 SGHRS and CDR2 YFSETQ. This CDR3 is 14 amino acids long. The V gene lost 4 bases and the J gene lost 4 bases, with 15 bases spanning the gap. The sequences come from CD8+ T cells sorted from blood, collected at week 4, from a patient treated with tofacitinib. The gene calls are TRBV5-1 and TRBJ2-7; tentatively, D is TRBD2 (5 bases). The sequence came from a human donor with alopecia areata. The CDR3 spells CASSLWTEDYEQYF. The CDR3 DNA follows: TGCGCCAGCAGCCTGTGGACGGAGGATTACGAGCAGTACTTC.